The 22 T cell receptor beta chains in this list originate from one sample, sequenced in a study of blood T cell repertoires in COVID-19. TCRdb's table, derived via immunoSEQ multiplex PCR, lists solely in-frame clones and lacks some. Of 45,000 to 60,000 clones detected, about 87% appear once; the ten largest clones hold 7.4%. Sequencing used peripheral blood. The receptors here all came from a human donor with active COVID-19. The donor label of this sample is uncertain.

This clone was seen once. The CDR3 DNA reads as TGTGCCAGCAGCTTAGTATCATGGGGGCCTAATGAAAAACTGTTTTTT. Protein: CASSLVSWGPNEKLFF. The genes are TRBV7-9 and TRBJ1-4; D possibly corresponds to TRBD1 (6 bases). CDR3 size: 16 residues. The V end lost 1 base, the J end lost 3 bases, and 12 bases lay between the germline ends. Germline V gene sequence: CDR1 SEHNR, CDR2 FQNEAQ (reference sequence).

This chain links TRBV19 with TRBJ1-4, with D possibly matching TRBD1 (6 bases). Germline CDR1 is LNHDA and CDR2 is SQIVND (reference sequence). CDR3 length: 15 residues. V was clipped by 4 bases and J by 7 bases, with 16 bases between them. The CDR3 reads CASSTGGTSFEKLFF. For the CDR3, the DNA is TGTGCCAGTAGTACGGGGGGGACATCTTTTGAAAAACTGTTTTTT.

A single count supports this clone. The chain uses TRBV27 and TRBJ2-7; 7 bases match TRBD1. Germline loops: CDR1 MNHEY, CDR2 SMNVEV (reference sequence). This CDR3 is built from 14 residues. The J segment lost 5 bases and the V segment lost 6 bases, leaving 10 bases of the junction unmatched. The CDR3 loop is CASRGQWDGDEQYF. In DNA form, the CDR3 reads TGTGCCAGCAGGGGACAGTGGGATGGGGACGAGCAGTACTTC.

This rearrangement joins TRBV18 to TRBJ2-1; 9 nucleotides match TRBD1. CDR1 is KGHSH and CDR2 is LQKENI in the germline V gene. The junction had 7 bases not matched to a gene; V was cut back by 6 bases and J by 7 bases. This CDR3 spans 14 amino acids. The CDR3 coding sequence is TGTGCCAGCTCCGGGACAGGGAAGAGGAATGAGCAGTTCTTC. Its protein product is CASSGTGKRNEQFF.

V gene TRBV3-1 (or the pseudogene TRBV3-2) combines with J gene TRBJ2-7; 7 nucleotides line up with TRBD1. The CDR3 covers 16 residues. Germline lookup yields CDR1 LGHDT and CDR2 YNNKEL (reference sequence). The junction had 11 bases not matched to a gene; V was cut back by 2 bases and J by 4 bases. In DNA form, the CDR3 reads TGTGCCAGCAGCCAATGGACAGGTCCGACCATTTACGAGCAGTACTTC. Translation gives CASSQWTGPTIYEQYF.

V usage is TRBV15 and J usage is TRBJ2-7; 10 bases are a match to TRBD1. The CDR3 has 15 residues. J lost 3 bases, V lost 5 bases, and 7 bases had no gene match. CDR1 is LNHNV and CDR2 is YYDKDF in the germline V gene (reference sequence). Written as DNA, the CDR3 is TGTGCCACCAGCTTCGGGGGACAGGGGATCTACGAGCAGTACTTC. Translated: CATSFGGQGIYEQYF.

The CDR3 loop is CASSPDRGYDYGYTF. As DNA, the CDR3 is TGCGCCAGCAGCCCTGACAGGGGGTACGACTATGGCTACACCTTC. The rearrangement uses TRBV4-1 and TRBJ1-2, with 9 bases matching TRBD1. The trim removed 4 bases at V and 3 bases at J, leaving 6 bases unmatched. CDR1 and CDR2 (germline): MGHRA, YSYEKL. The CDR3 loop spans 15 amino acids.

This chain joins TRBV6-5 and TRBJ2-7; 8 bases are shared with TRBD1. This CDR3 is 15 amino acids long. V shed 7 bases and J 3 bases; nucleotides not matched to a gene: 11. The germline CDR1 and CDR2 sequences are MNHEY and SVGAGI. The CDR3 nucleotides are TGTGCCAGCACACCAGGGGGCGGTCGGATCTACGAGCAGTACTTC. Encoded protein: CASTPGGGRIYEQYF.

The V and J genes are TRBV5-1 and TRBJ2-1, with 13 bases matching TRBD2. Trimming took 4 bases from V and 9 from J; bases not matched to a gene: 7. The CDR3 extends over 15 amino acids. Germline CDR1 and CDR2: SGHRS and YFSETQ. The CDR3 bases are TGCGCCAGCAGCCTACTAGCGGGAGGGCCGGGTGAGCAGTTCTTC. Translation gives CASSLLAGGPGEQFF.

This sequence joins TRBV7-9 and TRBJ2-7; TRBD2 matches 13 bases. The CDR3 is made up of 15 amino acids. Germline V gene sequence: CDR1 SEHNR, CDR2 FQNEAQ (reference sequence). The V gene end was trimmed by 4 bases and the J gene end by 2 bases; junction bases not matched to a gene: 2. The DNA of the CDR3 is TGTGCCAGCAGCTCTACTAGCGGGGGGGCCTACGAGCAGTACTTC. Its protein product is CASSSTSGGAYEQYF.

The CDR3 nucleotides are TGTGCCAGCAGGACCCCTACAGGGGGAAACACTGAAGCTTTCTTT. The encoded protein is CASRTPTGGNTEAFF. This rearrangement joins TRBV5-5 to TRBJ1-1; 8 nucleotides agree with TRBD1. Germline CDR1 is SGHKS and CDR2 is YYEKEE (reference sequence). J was trimmed by 2 bases and V by 5 bases; bases with no gene match: 8. The CDR3 spans 15 residues.

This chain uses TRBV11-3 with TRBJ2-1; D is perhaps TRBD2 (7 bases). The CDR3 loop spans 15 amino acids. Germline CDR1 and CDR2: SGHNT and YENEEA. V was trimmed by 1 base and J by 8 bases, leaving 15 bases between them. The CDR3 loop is CASSLGEGVWDEQFF. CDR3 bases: TGTGCCAGCAGCTTAGGGGAGGGGGTCTGGGATGAGCAGTTCTTC.

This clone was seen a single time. This chain's CDR3 is CASSQASVAYEQYF. The CDR3 nucleotides are TGCGCCAGCAGCCAAGCTTCGGTAGCCTACGAGCAGTACTTC. The chain employs TRBV4-1 and TRBJ2-7; no definite D call. Germline V gene lookup returns CDR1 MGHRA and CDR2 YSYEKL. Trimming cost V 1 base and J 2 bases, with 9 bases left between them. The CDR3 is 14 amino acids.

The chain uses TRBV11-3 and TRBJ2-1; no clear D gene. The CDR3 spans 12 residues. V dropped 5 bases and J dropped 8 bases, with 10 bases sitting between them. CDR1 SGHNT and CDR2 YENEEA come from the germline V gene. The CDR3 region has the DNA TGTGCCAGCAGCGCTAGGTCCCATGAGCAGTTCTTC. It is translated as CASSARSHEQFF.

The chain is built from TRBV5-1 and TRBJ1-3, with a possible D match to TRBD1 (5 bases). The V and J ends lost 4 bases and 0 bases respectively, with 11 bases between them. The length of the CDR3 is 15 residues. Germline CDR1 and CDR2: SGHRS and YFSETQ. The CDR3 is CASSRGASSGNTIYF. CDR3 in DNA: TGCGCCAGCAGCAGGGGCGCGAGCTCTGGAAACACCATATATTTT.

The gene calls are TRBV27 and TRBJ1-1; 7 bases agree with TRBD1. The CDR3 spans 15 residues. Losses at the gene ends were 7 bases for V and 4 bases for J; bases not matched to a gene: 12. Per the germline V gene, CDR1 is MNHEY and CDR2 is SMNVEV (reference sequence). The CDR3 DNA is TGTGCCAGCACCCCCCAGGGGGGCCGTGTCACTGAAGCTTTCTTT. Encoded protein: CASTPQGGRVTEAFF.

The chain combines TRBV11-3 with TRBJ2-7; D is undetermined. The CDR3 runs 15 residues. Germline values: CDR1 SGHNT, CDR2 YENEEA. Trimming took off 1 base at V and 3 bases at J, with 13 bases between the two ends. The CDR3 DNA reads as TGTGCCAGCAGCTTAGGCGCCAACCAATTCTACGAGCAGTACTTC. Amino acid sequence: CASSLGANQFYEQYF.

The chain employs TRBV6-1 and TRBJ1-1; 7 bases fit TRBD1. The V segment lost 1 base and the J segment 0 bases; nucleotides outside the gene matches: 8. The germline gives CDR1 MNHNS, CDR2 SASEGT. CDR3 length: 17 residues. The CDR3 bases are TGTGCCAGCAGTGAAGGGGGCAGGGGGAGAATGAACACTGAAGCTTTCTTT. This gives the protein CASSEGGRGRMNTEAFF.

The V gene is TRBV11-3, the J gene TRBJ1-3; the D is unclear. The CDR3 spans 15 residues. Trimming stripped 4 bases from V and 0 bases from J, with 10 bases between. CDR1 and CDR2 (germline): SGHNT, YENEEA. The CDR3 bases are TGTGCCAGCAGCTCCAGGTCTCTCTCTGGAAACACCATATATTTT. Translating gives CASSSRSLSGNTIYF.

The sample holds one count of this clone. The CDR3 reads CASRRGTGFDGELFF. The CDR3 coding sequence is TGTGCCAGCAGGCGAGGGACAGGGTTCGACGGGGAGCTGTTTTTT. V gene TRBV6-5 combines with J gene TRBJ2-2; 9 bases are shared with TRBD1. Per germline, CDR1 MNHEY and CDR2 SVGAGI. V gave up 6 bases and J gave up 7 bases; unmatched junction bases: 9. CDR3 length: 15 amino acids.

CDR3 DNA sequence: TGTGCCAGCGGGTGGGGGGGCTCGAACACTGAAGCTTTCTTT. This codes for CASGWGGSNTEAFF. V is TRBV3-1 (or the pseudogene TRBV3-2) and J is TRBJ1-1; TRBD1 is a possible D gene (6 bases). The V gene lost 8 bases and the J gene lost 1 base, with 14 bases spanning the gap. Germline loops: CDR1 LGHDT, CDR2 YNNKEL (reference sequence). This CDR3 has 14 residues.

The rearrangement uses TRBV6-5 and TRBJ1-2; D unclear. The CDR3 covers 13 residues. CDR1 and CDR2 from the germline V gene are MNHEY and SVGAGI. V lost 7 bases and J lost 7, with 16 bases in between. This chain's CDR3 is CASIYSPSGGYTF. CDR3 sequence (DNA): TGTGCCAGCATCTACAGCCCCTCTGGTGGCTACACCTTC.